This T cell receptor beta chain is from a study of blood T cell repertoires in COVID-19. Whole-study context: PBMCs, B-cell-depleted T cells, or T cells provided the cDNA or gDNA that made up the material.

In the original analysis: Reference gene primer amplification in the assay estimated nucleated cell counts. The method was immunoSEQ multiplex PCR; TCRdb's version includes in-frame clones alone and lacks a portion of them. The V and J calls and clone size were taken over from that table, and D and trimming were inferred from the DNA. The sample yields just over 300,000 clones, about nine tenths seen once. V lost 3 bases and J lost 0; bases outside the gene matches: 12. This CDR3 region has 20 residues. Germline-derived CDR1 and CDR2 are KGHSH and LQKENI. Those enrolled, adults aged roughly 18 to 89 years, came from roughly 23 US areas. Membership in each cohort depended on participant-reported clinical history.

The chain combines TRBV18 with TRBJ2-3; 13 bases line up with TRBD2. The sequencing input was PBMCs or T cells enriched from blood (not recorded which). This clonotype originated in a woman aged 35 to 49 who had recovered from COVID-19. The DNA of the CDR3 is TGTGCCAGCTCACCGGGTTCCGGACAGGGACTAGCGGGAAGCACAGATACGCAGTATTTT. It specifies CASSPGSGQGLAGSTDTQYF.